These 8 T cell receptor beta chains came from one sample sequenced in a study of shared clonotypes between healthy human individuals. Using immunoSEQ multiplex PCR, the repertoire was profiled, and TCRdb retains in-frame clones only, with some absent. The sample records hundreds of thousands of clones, around 79% being singletons. Input material: PBMCs. The receptors were sampled from a woman between 35 and 50 years old in good health. Some clones in this sample may be carry-over from other donors' samples.

The chain employs TRBV11-2 and TRBJ2-3; TRBD2 might be the D (6 bases). V was cut by 1 base and J by 4 bases, with 9 bases left in between. This CDR3 contains 14 residues. The germline V gene has CDR1 SGHAT and CDR2 FQNNGV. CDR3 DNA: TGTGCCAGCAGCTTAGCACTAGCCTCAGATACGCAGTATTTT. Its translation: CASSLALASDTQYF. The complete variable domain, with remaining parts taken from reference TRBV11-2 and TRBJ2-3, reads EAGVAQSPRYKIIEKRQSVAFWCNPISGHATLYWYQQILGQGPKLLIQFQNNGVVDDSQLPKDRFSAERLKGVDSTLKIQPAKLEDSAVYLCASSLALASDTQYFGPGTRLTVL.

The V gene is TRBV7-2, the J gene TRBJ1-4, with 7 positions matching TRBD1. This CDR3 comprises 16 residues. Germline loops: CDR1 SGHTA, CDR2 FQGNSA. V lost 1 base and J lost 0; bases outside the gene matches: 2. Here the CDR3 DNA reads TGTGCCAGCAGCTTAGTAGGGGGCGCAACTAATGAAAAACTGTTTTTT. Its translation is CASSLVGGATNEKLFF.

V and J are TRBV23-1 and TRBJ2-7; D is unclear. TRBV23-1 is known as an ORF, though its function is uncertain. There are 14 residues in the CDR3. V was shortened by 2 bases and J by 6 bases, with 14 bases between the two germline ends. The CDR3 coding sequence is TGCGCCAGCAGTCAAAAGCCTCCAATACGCGAGCAGTACTTC. It is translated as CASSQKPPIREQYF.

This clone was seen a single time. The chain recombines TRBV5-5 with TRBJ1-2; D is uncertain. CDR1 is SGHKS and CDR2 is YYEKEE in the germline V gene (reference sequence). The CDR3 extends over 13 amino acids. V dropped 4 bases and J dropped 5 bases, with 12 bases sitting between them. In nucleotides, the CDR3 is TGTGCCAGCAGCGCACCCAGTTTGTATGGCTACACCTTC. Translation gives CASSAPSLYGYTF.

The V and J genes are TRBV7-3 and TRBJ2-5; D remains ambiguous. CDR3 length: 12 residues. Germline CDR1 reads SGHTA; CDR2 reads FQGTGA. V lost 5 bases and J 5 bases, leaving 9 bases between the germline ends. Here the CDR3 reads CASSQPGETQYF. CDR3 nucleotides: TGTGCCAGCAGCCAACCCGGGGAGACCCAGTACTTC.

The chain recombines TRBV7-9 with TRBJ2-7; D possibly uses TRBD1 or TRBD2 (6 bases each). The CDR3 covers 13 residues. Germline CDR1 and CDR2: SEHNR and FQNEAQ (reference sequence). Trimming took 4 bases from V and 7 from J, leaving 14 bases between them. The CDR3 DNA is TGTGCCAGCAGCTCCGAGGGGGGTAGTGAGCAGTACTTC. Its translation is CASSSEGGSEQYF.

The rearrangement uses TRBV7-2 and TRBJ1-2, with D maybe TRBD1 (5 bases). Germline V gene lookup returns CDR1 SGHTA and CDR2 FQGNSA. This CDR3 contains 13 residues. V dropped 3 bases and J dropped 8 bases, with 13 bases sitting between them. The CDR3 DNA reads as TGTGCCAGCAGCTTCGAAGTGGGGCGAGGCTACACCTTC. Its translation is CASSFEVGRGYTF.

As regards this clone: Other DNA sequences within the sample encode an identical CDR3. The CDR3 region is CASSTTGDTEAFF. The DNA for the CDR3 is TGTGCCAGTAGTACCACAGGGGACACTGAAGCTTTCTTT. The chain uses TRBV19 and TRBJ1-1, with 7 bases matching TRBD1. This CDR3 is built from 13 residues. Germline V CDR1 and CDR2: LNHDA, SQIVND (reference sequence). The J segment lost 3 bases and the V segment lost 4 bases, leaving 2 bases of the junction unmatched.